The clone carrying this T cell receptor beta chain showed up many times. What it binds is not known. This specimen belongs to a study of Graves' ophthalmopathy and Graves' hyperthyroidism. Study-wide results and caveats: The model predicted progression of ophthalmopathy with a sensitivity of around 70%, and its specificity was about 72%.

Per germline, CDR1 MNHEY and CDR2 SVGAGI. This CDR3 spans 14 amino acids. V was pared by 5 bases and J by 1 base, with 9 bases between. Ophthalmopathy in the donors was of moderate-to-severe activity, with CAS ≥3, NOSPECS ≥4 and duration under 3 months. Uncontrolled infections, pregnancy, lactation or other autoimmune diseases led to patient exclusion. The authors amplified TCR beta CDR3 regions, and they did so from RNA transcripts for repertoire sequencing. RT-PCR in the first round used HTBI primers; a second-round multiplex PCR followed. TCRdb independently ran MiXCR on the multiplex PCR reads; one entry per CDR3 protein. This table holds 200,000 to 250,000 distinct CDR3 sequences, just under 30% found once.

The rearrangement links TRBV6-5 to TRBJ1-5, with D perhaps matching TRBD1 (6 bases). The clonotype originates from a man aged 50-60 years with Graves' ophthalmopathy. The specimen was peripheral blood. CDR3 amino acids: CASSPGQSNQPQHF. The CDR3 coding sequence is TGTGCCAGCAGTCCTGGACAGAGCAATCAGCCCCAGCATTTT.